Sequencing of this T cell receptor beta chain was carried out in a study of Ad26.COV2.S vaccination and SARS-CoV-2 variants. CDR3 size: 14 residues. V was shortened by 4 bases and J by 1 base, with 11 bases between the two germline ends. Germline loops: CDR1 SGHRS, CDR2 YFSETQ. Study-level findings and limits: Responses of spike-specific T cells (both CD8+ and CD4+) reportedly showed substantial breadth after vaccination. There was a possibility that the TCR breadth and depth analyses underestimated total T cell responses.

Measured with immunoSEQ multiplex PCR; TCRdb has only the in-frame clones, and not every one. Here the sample spans hundreds of thousands of clones, around 90% being singletons. As to treatment: roughly 20 received Ad26.COV2.S at low or high dose, single or two shots; roughly five received placebo; per-sample allocation not given. Samples analyzed were those drawn on day 63 after the first vaccine or placebo injection. Within Boston, the person who donated was an adult of 18-55 years. An Ad26 vector was used to express Wuhan-strain SARS-CoV-2 spike as the vaccine. With regard to this clone: Antigen specificity is unknown.

The sample consisted of peripheral blood, taken in a trial of Ad26.COV2.S vaccine versus placebo. The chain is built from TRBV5-1 and TRBJ1-1; a weak D match, TRBD1 (6 bases). The TCR sequence derives from a person aged 18-65 years who received the Ad26.COV2.S COVID-19 vaccine or a placebo. In DNA form, the CDR3 reads TGCGCCAGCAGCGCACAGGGCCAGAACACTGAAGCTTTCTTT. As protein: CASSAQGQNTEAFF.